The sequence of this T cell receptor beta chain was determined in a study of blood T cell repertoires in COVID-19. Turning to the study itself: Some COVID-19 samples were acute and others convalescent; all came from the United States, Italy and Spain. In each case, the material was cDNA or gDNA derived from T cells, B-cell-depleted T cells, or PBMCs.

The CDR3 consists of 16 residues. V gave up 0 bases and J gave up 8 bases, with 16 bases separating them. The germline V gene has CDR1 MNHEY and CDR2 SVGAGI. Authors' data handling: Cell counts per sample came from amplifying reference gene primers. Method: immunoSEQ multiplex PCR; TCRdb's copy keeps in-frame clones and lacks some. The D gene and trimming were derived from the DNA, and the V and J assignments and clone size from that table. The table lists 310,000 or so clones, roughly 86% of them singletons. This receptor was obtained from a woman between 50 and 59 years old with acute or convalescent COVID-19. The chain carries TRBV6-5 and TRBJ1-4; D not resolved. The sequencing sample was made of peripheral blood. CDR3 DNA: TGTGCCAGCAGTTACTCGAGCTCCATCGGGGTCGAAAAACTGTTTTTT. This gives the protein CASSYSSSIGVEKLFF.